The 22 T cell receptor beta chains given below trace back to one sample, sequenced in a study of CD8 T cells in ankylosing spondylitis. MiXCR was run by TCRdb on the 5' RACE reads, yielding one entry per CDR3 protein. The sample includes around 300,000 distinct CDR3 sequences, roughly 14% seen only once; the top ten take roughly 0.99%. Sequences were obtained from blood, either unsorted or a sorted T cell fraction (not recorded which). All receptors derive from a male donor with ankylosing spondylitis or in good health (not recorded which).

This chain connects TRBV20-1 to TRBJ2-5, with D perhaps TRBD1 or TRBD2 (5 bases each). In germline, CDR1 is DFQATT, CDR2 SNEGSKA (reference sequence). The CDR3 is made up of 14 amino acids. V lost 0 bases, J lost 4 bases, and 12 bases lay in between. DNA for the CDR3: TGCAGTGCTAGAGATCAAGGGACCCGAGAGACCCAGTACTTC. Translation: CSARDQGTRETQYF.

This chain links TRBV7-2 with TRBJ2-1; 8 bases map to TRBD2. CDR1 is SGHTA and CDR2 is FQGNSA in the germline V gene. CDR3 size: 14 residues. V lost 4 bases to trimming and J lost 9 bases; unmatched junction nucleotides: 8. CDR3 amino acids: CASSSSGSWGEQFF. In nucleotides, the CDR3 is TGTGCCAGCAGCTCCAGCGGGAGCTGGGGTGAGCAGTTCTTC. The whole variable domain, remainder taken from reference TRBV7-2 and TRBJ2-1, is GAGVSQSPSNKVTEKGKDVELRCDPISGHTALYWYRQSLGQGLEFLIYFQGNSAPDKSGLPSDRFSAERTGGSVSTLTIQRTQQEDSAVYLCASSSSGSWGEQFFGPGTRLTVL.

V usage is TRBV5-1 and J usage is TRBJ2-1; D possibly corresponds to TRBD2 (7 bases). This CDR3 has 15 amino acids. Germline-derived CDR1 and CDR2 are SGHRS and YFSETQ. V lost 4 bases and J 6 bases, leaving 17 bases between the germline ends. The CDR3 sequence: CASSPELGGANEQFF. DNA for the CDR3: TGCGCCAGCAGCCCGGAGTTGGGGGGGGCCAATGAGCAGTTCTTC.

This clonotype was detected ten times or more. The genes are TRBV6-4 and TRBJ2-2; D call uncertain. V gave up 5 bases and J gave up 5 bases, with 12 bases separating them. Germline CDR1 and CDR2: MRHNA and SNTAGT. The CDR3 length is 14 residues. CDR3 coding DNA: TGTGCCAGCAGTCCCTTAACCCGGACCGGGGAGCTGTTTTTT. It yields the protein CASSPLTRTGELFF.

This chain joins TRBV29-1 and TRBJ1-1, with D possibly matching TRBD1 (6 bases). The length of the CDR3 is 14 residues. Trimming removed 1 base at V and 4 bases at J, with 13 bases between. Germline CDR1 is SQVTM and CDR2 is ANQGSEA. CDR3 protein: CSVEAGVAPTEAFF. The DNA of the CDR3 is TGCAGCGTTGAAGCAGGGGTTGCACCCACTGAAGCTTTCTTT. The full variable domain, with the rest looked up from reference TRBV29-1 and TRBJ1-1, is SAVISQKPSRDICQRGTSLTIQCQVDSQVTMMFWYRQQPGQSLTLIATANQGSEATYESGFVIDKFPISRPNLTFSTLTVSNMSPEDSSIYLCSVEAGVAPTEAFFGQGTRLTVV.

V gene TRBV18 combines with J gene TRBJ2-5; D call uncertain. Trimming cost V 3 bases and J 7 bases, with 18 bases left between them. The CDR3 covers 15 residues. Per the germline V gene, CDR1 is KGHSH and CDR2 is LQKENI. The CDR3 region has the DNA TGTGCCAGCTCACCTGGGGAAGTCATCAGAGGGACCCAGTACTTC. This gives the protein CASSPGEVIRGTQYF.

This clonotype was seen only a few times. The V and J genes are TRBV29-1 and TRBJ1-1, with 9 bases lining up with TRBD1. The CDR3 is 13 amino acids. V shed 4 bases, J shed 4 bases, and the junction held 4 bases outside the gene matches. Looked up from germline, CDR1 is SQVTM and CDR2 is ANQGSEA. The CDR3 reads CSVVRQGGTEAFF. For the CDR3, the DNA is TGCAGCGTTGTACGACAGGGGGGCACTGAAGCTTTCTTT.

Many counts were recorded for this clonotype. V is TRBV11-2 and J is TRBJ2-2; 9 bases agree with TRBD1. Trimming at V came to 5 bases and at J to 7 bases, leaving 5 bases not matched to a gene. This CDR3 is built from 14 residues. Looked up from germline, CDR1 is SGHAT and CDR2 is FQNNGV. The CDR3 region is CASSPGQGGGELFF. The CDR3, as DNA: TGTGCCAGCAGCCCGGGACAGGGTGGCGGGGAGCTGTTTTTT. Based on the CDR3 plus reference TRBV11-2 and TRBJ2-2, the full variable domain is EAGVAQSPRYKIIEKRQSVAFWCNPISGHATLYWYQQILGQGPKLLIQFQNNGVVDDSQLPKDRFSAERLKGVDSTLKIQPAKLEDSAVYLCASSPGQGGGELFFGEGSRLTVL.

This clonotype was detected a few times. This chain links TRBV3-1 with TRBJ1-2; 7 bases match TRBD1. V lost 2 bases to trimming and J lost 5 bases; unmatched junction nucleotides: 5. This CDR3 has 14 residues. In germline, CDR1 is LGHDT, CDR2 YNNKEL (reference sequence). CDR3 sequence: CASSQTDRVYGYTF. The CDR3 DNA follows: TGTGCCAGCAGCCAAACTGACAGGGTGTATGGCTACACCTTC.

This clonotype appeared a few times. The chain employs TRBV5-1 and TRBJ2-7; tentatively, D is TRBD2 (6 bases). V was cut by 4 bases and J by 3 bases, with 14 bases left in between. The germline gives CDR1 SGHRS, CDR2 YFSETQ. The CDR3 is made up of 14 amino acids. CDR3 in amino acids: CASSRSTGGYEQYF. The CDR3 DNA is TGCGCCAGCAGCCGCTCGACCGGGGGCTACGAGCAGTACTTC.

The V gene is TRBV12-3 or TRBV12-4, the J gene TRBJ2-1; TRBD2 matches at 12 bases. The CDR3 consists of 18 residues. The J segment lost 9 bases and the V segment lost 3 bases, leaving 15 bases of the junction unmatched. The CDR3 reads CASSLNGVASGRAVEQFF. The CDR3 region has the DNA TGTGCCAGCAGTTTGAATGGAGTCGCTAGCGGGAGGGCCGTTGAGCAGTTCTTC.

This clonotype was counted only a few times. This sequence joins TRBV3-1 and TRBJ2-1, with D tentatively TRBD1 (5 bases). V dropped 2 bases and J dropped 1 base, with 9 bases sitting between them. CDR1 is LGHDT, CDR2 YNNKEL, per germline (reference sequence). The CDR3 loop spans 15 amino acids. CDR3 nucleotide sequence: TGTGCCAGCAGCCAACAGGGTGGTTCCTACAATGAGCAGTTCTTC. Protein product: CASSQQGGSYNEQFF.

The CDR3 nucleotides read TGTGCCAGCAGCGCCGGACTGCTCGATGAGCAGTTCTTC. Its protein is CASSAGLLDEQFF. V is TRBV9 and J is TRBJ2-1; maybe TRBD2 (5 bases). V was pared by 3 bases and J by 8 bases, with 12 bases between. The V gene's germline CDR1 is SGDLS and CDR2 YYNGEE. CDR3 length equals 13 residues.

This clonotype appeared a few times. V gene TRBV20-1 combines with J gene TRBJ2-5; D is ambiguous. The CDR3 is 11 residues long. V was clipped by 3 bases and J by 7 bases, with 9 bases between them. Germline V lookup: CDR1 DFQATT, CDR2 SNEGSKA (reference sequence). The CDR3 nucleotides read TGCAGTGCTAGGGCCCCCGGGACCCAGTACTTC. It codes for CSARAPGTQYF.

This clonotype was seen only a few times. The chain is built from TRBV7-9 and TRBJ1-4, with D possibly being TRBD1 (6 bases). The ends were cut back, 5 bases at V and 8 bases at J, with 18 bases in the middle. CDR3 size: 15 residues. Germline loops: CDR1 SEHNR, CDR2 FQNEAQ (reference sequence). For the CDR3, the DNA is TGTGCCAGCAGCCGTTCCGCCCGGGGGGCGGAAAAACTGTTTTTT. It is translated as CASSRSARGAEKLFF.

The chain combines TRBV5-1 with TRBJ2-7, with D unresolved. V was shortened by 4 bases and J by 0 bases, with 14 bases between the two germline ends. The CDR3 covers 15 residues. Germline CDR1 and CDR2: SGHRS and YFSETQ. The CDR3 sequence is CASSRDGSFSYEQYF. DNA of the CDR3: TGCGCCAGCAGCCGCGACGGCAGCTTCTCCTACGAGCAGTACTTC.

This clonotype occurred a few times. The chain recombines TRBV20-1 with TRBJ1-1; a weak D match, TRBD1 (6 bases). Germline CDR1 and CDR2: DFQATT and SNEGSKA (reference sequence). Trimming took off 0 bases at V and 3 bases at J, with 17 bases between the two ends. The CDR3 spans 16 residues. The DNA for the CDR3 is TGCAGTGCTAGAGAAAGTGGCAGGGGCAGTGACACTGAAGCTTTCTTT. Translated: CSARESGRGSDTEAFF.

The chain recombines TRBV5-1 with TRBJ2-3, with TRBD2 matching 10 bases. Trimming cost V 4 bases and J 6 bases; bases outside gene matches: 5. Germline lookup yields CDR1 SGHRS and CDR2 YFSETQ. The length of the CDR3 is 14 residues. The CDR3, as DNA: TGCGCCAGCAGCACTAGCGGGGCTCGGGATACGCAGTATTTT. It encodes CASSTSGARDTQYF.

CDR3 nucleotides: TGTGCCAGCAGGTCTCGGGACAGGGGGACCGGGGAGCTGTTTTTT. Amino acids: CASRSRDRGTGELFF. V usage is TRBV12-3 or TRBV12-4 and J usage is TRBJ2-2; 11 bases match TRBD1. This CDR3 comprises 15 residues. Losses at the gene ends were 6 bases for V and 5 bases for J; bases not matched to a gene: 5.

The CDR3 coding sequence is TGCGCCAGCAGCCAGGTCCCGCAAAGAGCTTTCTTT. Translation: CASSQVPQRAFF. This chain joins TRBV4-1 and TRBJ1-1; D not certain. The ends were cut back, 3 bases at V and 10 bases at J, with 12 bases in the middle. Germline V gene sequence: CDR1 MGHRA, CDR2 YSYEKL. CDR3 length equals 12 residues.

This clonotype was detected only once. CDR3 in amino acids: CASSGSGGWDTQYF. As DNA, the CDR3 is TGTGCCAGCAGCGGAAGCGGGGGGTGGGATACGCAGTATTTT. The V and J genes are TRBV11-3 and TRBJ2-3; 9 nucleotides match TRBD2. Germline loops: CDR1 SGHNT, CDR2 YENEEA. The CDR3 is made up of 14 amino acids. J lost 6 bases, V lost 5 bases, and 6 bases had no gene match. The full variable domain, its missing parts supplied by reference TRBV11-3 and TRBJ2-3, is EAGVVQSPRYKIIEKKQPVAFWCNPISGHNTLYWYLQNLGQGPELLIRYENEEAVDDSQLPKDRFSAERLKGVDSTLKIQPAELGDSAVYLCASSGSGGWDTQYFGPGTRLTVL.

This clonotype was observed a handful of times. V is TRBV5-1 and J is TRBJ1-1; 7 nucleotides match TRBD1. CDR1 is SGHRS and CDR2 is YFSETQ in the germline V gene. Trimming at V came to 3 bases and at J to 0 bases, leaving 5 bases not matched to a gene. CDR3 length equals 15 residues. In DNA, the CDR3 is TGCGCCAGCAGCTGGGGGACAGTCATGAACACTGAAGCTTTCTTT. Its translation is CASSWGTVMNTEAFF.